This entry concerns a single T cell receptor (beta chain). There is no known antigen for this receptor. No base quality information exists; no much larger clone differs at one position. Participants in the prospective study were enrolled through a virtual design, were aged roughly 18 to 100 years, and lived in approximately 24 United States geographic areas. In the prospective study, cohorts were assigned on the basis of participant-reported clinical history obtained from a screening survey and a study questionnaire. For ImmuneRACE Cohort 3, a participant was defined as recovered based on two consecutive negative NP/OP PCR tests, clearance by a healthcare professional, or resolution of symptoms. Mobile phlebotomists in the prospective study collected whole blood, serum and a nasopharyngeal or oropharyngeal swab from every participant. Prospective study participants could optionally give additional blood draws and questionnaires over a roughly 2-month period. Before DNA extraction, blood samples from the prospective study were shipped at room temperature or frozen.

This sample was taken from a study of blood T cell repertoires in COVID-19 (dated by TCRdb to 2020 to 2021). In the study overall: Samples from collaborators originated in the United States, Italy and Spain and spanned both the acute and convalescent phases of COVID-19. Samples came from the ongoing ImmuneRACE study (first 160 participants) plus 1,254 subjects from 6 global collaborators. The dataset comprised deeply sampled blood TCRbeta repertoires from subjects exposed to, actively infected with, or recovered from COVID-19. The sample metadata nearly always contained a de-identified subject ID, COVID-19 status, age in years and sex. The repertoires were released in a freely available public database meant as a resource for research on the immune response to SARS-CoV-2. Where HLA class I and class II types were available, the types were taken from metadata supplied by the sample provider, not from assay-based typing. The prospective study material was composed of cDNA or gDNA derived from T cells, B-cell-depleted T cells, or PBMCs.

Clipping removes 0 bases from V and 7 bases from J, with 4 as the unmatched junction base count. Including cysteine and phenylalanine, the CDR3 has 14 amino acids. The only DNA kept is the CDR3, 42 bases in frame from the first base. CDR1 and CDR2 were assigned from the germline V gene as SGHTA and FQGTGA. TCRbeta CDR3 regions were amplified from genomic DNA using the immunoSEQ Assay, a bias-controlled multiplex PCR. The study's own analysis went as follows. Within the assay, amplification of reference gene primers was used to estimate how many nucleated cells each sample contained. To quantify the absolute abundance of each unique TCRbeta CDR3 rearrangement, sequence reads were collapsed and filtered. Productive Simpson clonality was computed per sample as the square root of Simpson's diversity index over productive rearrangements. TCRdb obtained this table from immuneACCESS and retained in-frame rearrangements with V and J assigned. These tables miss some clones; where compared with another copy, unresolved V genes account for less than half of the shortfall, and the remainder is unexplained. Clonal size and the V and J genes are those of that table, whereas D and trimming came from the DNA. The table for this sample lists some 400,000 clones; roughly 91% of them were counted only once. Less than 2% of the sample goes to the ten largest clones.

Points the paper makes about the study in general: The amount of clinical and demographic metadata varied by source and participant and was provided uncurated.

The specimen sequenced was PBMCs or T cells enriched from blood (not recorded which). Here the chain combines TRBV7-3 and TRBJ1-2; TRBD1 agrees with 8 junctional bases. The receptor was derived from a woman between 25 and 40 years old who had recovered from COVID-19. The bases are TGTGCCAGCAGCTTAACTTCAGGGGGCGCTGGCTACACCTTC. Translated, it gives CASSLTSGGAGYTF.